This TCR beta chain emerged from a study of CD8 T cells in Susac syndrome. RNA in amounts of about 0.5 to 1 ug was reverse transcribed with random hexamers. The method of amplification for TCR beta CDR3 was immunoSEQ multiplex PCR, covering 54 Vbeta and 13 Jbeta. Each CDR3 protein is one row after TCRdb ran MiXCR on the immunoSEQ multiplex PCR reads. The table includes 230,000 or so distinct CDR3 sequences, nearly 97% detected once. With respect to this clonotype: Antigen: not known.

General study points: The study recognized that its TCR sequencing and HLA analysis covered a relatively small number of individuals.

Negative isolation was used for CD8+ and CD4+ T cells and FACS enrichment for TEMRA cells. Sequenced material: CD4+ T cells from PBMCs. The clonotype originates from a human donor with multiple sclerosis.

CDR3 protein: CSVDRQTYGYTF. In DNA form, the CDR3 reads TGCAGCGTTGATCGACAGACCTATGGCTACACCTTC. The rearrangement joins TRBV29-1 to TRBJ1-2; perhaps TRBD1 as D (5 bases). The CDR3 has 12 residues. Trimming cost V 3 bases and J 4 bases, with 9 bases left between them. Germline V gene data show CDR1 as SQVTM and CDR2 as ANQGSEA.